This TCR beta chain was obtained from a study of early T cells in non-severe SARS-CoV-2 infection. As for the study in general: Sequenced bulk RNA came from whole blood that was unsorted, and chains were unpaired. Study findings and constraints: VDJdb matches were skewed toward anti-spike CD8 T cell responses.

This clonotype was found many times. Its antigen is still unknown. Tagging with unique molecular identifiers was applied to individual cDNA molecules. TCRdb processed the 5' RACE reads anew with MiXCR; each CDR3 protein has one entry. The profile shows 39,000 or so distinct CDR3 sequences, 5.5% to 7% of them singletons. The CDR3 runs to 12 residues. Trimming stripped 7 bases from V and 4 bases from J, with 10 bases between. The V gene's germline CDR1 is SEHNR and CDR2 FQNEAQ (reference sequence). The sequencing here drew on whole blood, taken at baseline. V is TRBV7-9 and J is TRBJ1-2, with no clear D. The TCR sequence derives from an adult who was a healthcare worker with PCR-confirmed SARS-CoV-2 infection or an uninfected control (not recorded which). In nucleotides, the CDR3 is TGTGCCAGCACCCTGGAGGGCTATGGCTACACCTTC. It is translated as CASTLEGYGYTF.